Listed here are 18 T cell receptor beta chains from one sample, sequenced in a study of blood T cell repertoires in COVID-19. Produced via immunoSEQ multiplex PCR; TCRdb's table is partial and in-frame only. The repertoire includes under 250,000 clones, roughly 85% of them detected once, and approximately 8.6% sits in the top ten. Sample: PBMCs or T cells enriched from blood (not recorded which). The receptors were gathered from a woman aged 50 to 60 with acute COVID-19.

CDR3 sequence: CASSPQGLGGEKLFF. For the CDR3, the DNA is TGCGCCAGCAGCCCGCAGGGACTCGGGGGTGAAAAACTGTTTTTT. This chain uses TRBV5-1 with TRBJ1-4; D perhaps matches TRBD1 (5 bases). CDR3 length: 15 residues. CDR1 is SGHRS, CDR2 YFSETQ, per germline. V was trimmed by 4 bases and J by 7 bases, leaving 17 bases between them.

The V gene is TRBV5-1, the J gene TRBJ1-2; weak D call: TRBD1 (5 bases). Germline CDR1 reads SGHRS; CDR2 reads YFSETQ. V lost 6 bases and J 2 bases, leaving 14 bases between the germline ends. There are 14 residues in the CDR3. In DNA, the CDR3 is TGCGCCAGCACGCCGGGACTATCCAACTATGGCTACACCTTC. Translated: CASTPGLSNYGYTF. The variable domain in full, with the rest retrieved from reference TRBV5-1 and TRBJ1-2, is KAGVTQTPRYLIKTRGQQVTLSCSPISGHRSVSWYQQTPGQGLQFLFEYFSETQRNKGNFPGRFSGRQFSNSRSEMNVSTLELGDSALYLCASTPGLSNYGYTFGSGTRLTVV.

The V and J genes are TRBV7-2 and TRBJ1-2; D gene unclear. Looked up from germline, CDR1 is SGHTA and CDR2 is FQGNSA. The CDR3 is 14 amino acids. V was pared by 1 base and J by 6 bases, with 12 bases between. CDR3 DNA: TGTGCCAGCAGCTTAGTGCGGCAGAATAATGGCTACACCTTC. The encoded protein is CASSLVRQNNGYTF. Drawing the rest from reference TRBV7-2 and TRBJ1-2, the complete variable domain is GAGVSQSPSNKVTEKGKDVELRCDPISGHTALYWYRQSLGQGLEFLIYFQGNSAPDKSGLPSDRFSAERTGGSVSTLTIQRTQQEDSAVYLCASSLVRQNNGYTFGSGTRLTVV.

DNA for the CDR3: TGTGCCAGCAGTGTAGGGCAGGGTCAGTATGGCTACACCTTC. It translates to CASSVGQGQYGYTF. The chain carries TRBV2 and TRBJ1-2; TRBD1 might be the D (5 bases). CDR3 length: 14 amino acids. The germline V gene has CDR1 SNHLY and CDR2 FYNNEI. V was trimmed by 4 bases and J by 5 bases, leaving 14 bases between them. Together with reference TRBV2 and TRBJ1-2, the CDR3 gives the full variable domain: EPEVTQTPSHQVTQMGQEVILRCVPISNHLYFYWYRQILGQKVEFLVSFYNNEISEKSEIFDDQFSVERPDGSNFTLKIRSTKLEDSAMYFCASSVGQGQYGYTFGSGTRLTVV.

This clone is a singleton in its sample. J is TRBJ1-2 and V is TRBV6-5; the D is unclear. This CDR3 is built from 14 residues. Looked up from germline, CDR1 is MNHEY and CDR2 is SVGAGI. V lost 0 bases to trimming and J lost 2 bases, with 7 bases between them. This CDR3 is CASSYSQANYGYTF. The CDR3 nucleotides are TGTGCCAGCAGTTACTCGCAGGCAAACTATGGCTACACCTTC.

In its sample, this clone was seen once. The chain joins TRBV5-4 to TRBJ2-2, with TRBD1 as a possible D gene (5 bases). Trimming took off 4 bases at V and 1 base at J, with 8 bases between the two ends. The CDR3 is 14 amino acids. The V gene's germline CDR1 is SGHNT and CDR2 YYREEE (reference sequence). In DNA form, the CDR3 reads TGTGCCAGCAGCCCAGGACAGAACACCGGGGAGCTGTTTTTT. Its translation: CASSPGQNTGELFF.

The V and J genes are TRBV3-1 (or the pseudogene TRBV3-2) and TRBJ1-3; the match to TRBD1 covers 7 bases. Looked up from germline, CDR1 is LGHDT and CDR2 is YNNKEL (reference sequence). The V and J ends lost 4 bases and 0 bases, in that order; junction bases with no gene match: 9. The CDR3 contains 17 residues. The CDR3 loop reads CASSPWTGSFSGNTIYF. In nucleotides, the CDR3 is TGTGCCAGCAGCCCCTGGACAGGATCGTTCTCTGGAAACACCATATATTTT.

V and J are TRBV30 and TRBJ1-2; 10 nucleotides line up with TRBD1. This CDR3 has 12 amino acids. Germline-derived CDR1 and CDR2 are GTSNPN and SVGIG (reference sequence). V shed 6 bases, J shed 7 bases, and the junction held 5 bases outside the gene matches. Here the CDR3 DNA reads TGTGCCTGTCGACAGGGGGCGATTGGCTACACCTTC. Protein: CACRQGAIGYTF.

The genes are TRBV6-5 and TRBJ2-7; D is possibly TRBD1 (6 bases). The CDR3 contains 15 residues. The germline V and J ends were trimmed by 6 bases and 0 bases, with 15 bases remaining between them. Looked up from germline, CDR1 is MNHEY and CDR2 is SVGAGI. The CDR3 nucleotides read TGTGCCAGCAGATCCGGGACAACCGACTCCTACGAGCAGTACTTC. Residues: CASRSGTTDSYEQYF.

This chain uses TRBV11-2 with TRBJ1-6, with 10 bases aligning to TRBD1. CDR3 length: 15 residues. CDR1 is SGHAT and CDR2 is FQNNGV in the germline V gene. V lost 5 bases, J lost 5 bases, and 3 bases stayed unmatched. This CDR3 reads CASSTDRGHNSPLHF. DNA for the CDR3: TGTGCCAGCAGCACCGACAGGGGGCATAATTCACCCCTCCACTTT.

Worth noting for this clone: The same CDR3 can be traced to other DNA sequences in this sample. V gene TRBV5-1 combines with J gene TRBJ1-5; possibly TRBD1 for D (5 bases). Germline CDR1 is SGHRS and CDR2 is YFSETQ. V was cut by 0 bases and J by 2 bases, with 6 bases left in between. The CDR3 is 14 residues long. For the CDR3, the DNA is TGCGCCAGCAGCTTGGGGGGCGGCAATCAGCCCCAGCATTTT. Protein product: CASSLGGGNQPQHF.

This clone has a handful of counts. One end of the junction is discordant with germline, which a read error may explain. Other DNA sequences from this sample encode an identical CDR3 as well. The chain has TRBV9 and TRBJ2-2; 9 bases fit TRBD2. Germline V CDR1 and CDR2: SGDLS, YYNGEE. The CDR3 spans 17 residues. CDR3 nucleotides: TGTGCCAGCCGCGTCGCGGCGGGGGGGCCTAGTGCCGGGGAGCTGTTTTTT. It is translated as CASRVAAGGPSAGELFF.

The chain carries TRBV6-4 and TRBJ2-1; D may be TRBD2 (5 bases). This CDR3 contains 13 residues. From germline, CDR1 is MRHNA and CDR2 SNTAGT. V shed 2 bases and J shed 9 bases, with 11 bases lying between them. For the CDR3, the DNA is TGTGCCAGCAGTGACGGAGTCGAGGGTGAGCAGTTCTTC. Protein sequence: CASSDGVEGEQFF.

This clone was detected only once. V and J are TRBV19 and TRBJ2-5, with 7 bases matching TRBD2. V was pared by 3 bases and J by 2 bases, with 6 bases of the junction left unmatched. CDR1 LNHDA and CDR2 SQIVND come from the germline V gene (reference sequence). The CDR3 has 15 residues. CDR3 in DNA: TGTGCCAGTAGTATTGGGGGACTACCACAAGAGACCCAGTACTTC. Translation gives CASSIGGLPQETQYF.

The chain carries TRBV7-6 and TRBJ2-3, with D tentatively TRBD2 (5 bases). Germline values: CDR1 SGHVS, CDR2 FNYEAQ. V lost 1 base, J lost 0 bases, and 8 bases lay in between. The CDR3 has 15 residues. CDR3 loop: CASSLGTGSTDTQYF. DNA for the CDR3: TGTGCCAGCAGCTTAGGGACTGGAAGCACAGATACGCAGTATTTT.

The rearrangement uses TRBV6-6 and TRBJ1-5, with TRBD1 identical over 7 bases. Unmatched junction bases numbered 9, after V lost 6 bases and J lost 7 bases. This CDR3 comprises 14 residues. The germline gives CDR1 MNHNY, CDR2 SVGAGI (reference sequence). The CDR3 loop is CASSSARGGQPQHF. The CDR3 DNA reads TGTGCCAGCAGCTCAGCAAGAGGGGGCCAGCCCCAGCATTTT.

CDR3 sequence (DNA): TGTGCCAGCAGCTGGGGGACACCACCCTACAATGAGCAGTTCTTC. Protein sequence: CASSWGTPPYNEQFF. The V call is TRBV5-4, the J call TRBJ2-1, with TRBD1 as a possible D gene (6 bases). Trimming shortened V by 3 bases and J by 2 bases, and 12 bases separated the two germline ends. CDR1 and CDR2 from the germline V gene are SGHNT and YYREEE (reference sequence). CDR3 length: 15 amino acids.

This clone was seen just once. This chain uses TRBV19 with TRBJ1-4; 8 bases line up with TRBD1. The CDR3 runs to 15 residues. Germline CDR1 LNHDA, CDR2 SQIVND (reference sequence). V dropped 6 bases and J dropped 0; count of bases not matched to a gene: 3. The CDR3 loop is CASRSQGATNEKLFF. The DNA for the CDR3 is TGTGCCAGTAGGTCACAGGGGGCAACTAATGAAAAACTGTTTTTT.